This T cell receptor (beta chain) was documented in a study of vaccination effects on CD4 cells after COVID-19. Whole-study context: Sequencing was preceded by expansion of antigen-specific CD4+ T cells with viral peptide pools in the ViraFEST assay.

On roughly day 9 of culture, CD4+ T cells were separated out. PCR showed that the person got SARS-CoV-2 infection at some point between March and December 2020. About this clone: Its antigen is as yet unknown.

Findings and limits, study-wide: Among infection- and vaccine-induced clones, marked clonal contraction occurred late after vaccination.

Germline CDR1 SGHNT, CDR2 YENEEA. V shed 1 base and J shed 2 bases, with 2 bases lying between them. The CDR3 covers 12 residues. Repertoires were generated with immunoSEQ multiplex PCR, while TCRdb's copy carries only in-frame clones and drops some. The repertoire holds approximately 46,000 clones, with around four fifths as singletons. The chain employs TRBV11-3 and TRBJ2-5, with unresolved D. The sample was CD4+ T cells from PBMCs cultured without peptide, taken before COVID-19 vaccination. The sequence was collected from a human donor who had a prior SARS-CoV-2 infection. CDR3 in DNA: TGTGCCAGCAGCTTAGTACAAGAGACCCAGTACTTC. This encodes CASSLVQETQYF.